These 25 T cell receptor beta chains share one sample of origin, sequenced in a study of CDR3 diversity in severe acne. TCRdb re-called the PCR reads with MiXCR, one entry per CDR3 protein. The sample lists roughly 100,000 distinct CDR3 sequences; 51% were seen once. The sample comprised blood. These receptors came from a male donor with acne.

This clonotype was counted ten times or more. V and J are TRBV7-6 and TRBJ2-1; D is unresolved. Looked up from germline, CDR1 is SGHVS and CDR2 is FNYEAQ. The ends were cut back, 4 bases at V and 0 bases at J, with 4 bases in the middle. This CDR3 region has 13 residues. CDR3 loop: CASSSSSYNEQFF. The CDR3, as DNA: TGTGCCAGCAGCTCGAGCTCCTACAATGAGCAGTTCTTC.

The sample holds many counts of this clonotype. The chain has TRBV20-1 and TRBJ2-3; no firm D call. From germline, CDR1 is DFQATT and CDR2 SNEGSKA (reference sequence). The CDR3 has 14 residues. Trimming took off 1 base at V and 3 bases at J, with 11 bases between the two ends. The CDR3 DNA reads TGCAGTGCTAGAGCCTCGGGTCGAACAGATACGCAGTATTTT. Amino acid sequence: CSARASGRTDTQYF.

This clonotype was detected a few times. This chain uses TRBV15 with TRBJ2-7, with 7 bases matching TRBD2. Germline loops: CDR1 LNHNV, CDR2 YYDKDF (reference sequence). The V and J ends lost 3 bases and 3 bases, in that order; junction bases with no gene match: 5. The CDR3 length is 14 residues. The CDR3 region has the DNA TGTGCCACCAGCAGCGGGCGGGACTACTACGAGCAGTACTTC. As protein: CATSSGRDYYEQYF.

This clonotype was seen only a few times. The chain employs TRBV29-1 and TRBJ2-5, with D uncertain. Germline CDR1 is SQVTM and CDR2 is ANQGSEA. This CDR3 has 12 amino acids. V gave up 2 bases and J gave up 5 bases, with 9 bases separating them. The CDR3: CSVELAVETQYF. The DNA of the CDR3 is TGCAGCGTTGAACTCGCGGTGGAGACCCAGTACTTC. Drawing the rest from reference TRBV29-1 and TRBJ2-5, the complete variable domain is SAVISQKPSRDICQRGTSLTIQCQVDSQVTMMFWYRQQPGQSLTLIATANQGSEATYESGFVIDKFPISRPNLTFSTLTVSNMSPEDSSIYLCSVELAVETQYFGPGTRLLVL.

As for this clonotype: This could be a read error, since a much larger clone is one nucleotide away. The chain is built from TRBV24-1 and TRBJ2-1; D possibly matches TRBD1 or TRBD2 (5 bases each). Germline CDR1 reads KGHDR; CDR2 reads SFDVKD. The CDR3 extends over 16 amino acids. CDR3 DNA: TGTGCCACCAGTGATTTTCGGGGACCCCCCTACAATGAGCAGTTGTTC. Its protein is CATSDFRGPPYNEQLF.

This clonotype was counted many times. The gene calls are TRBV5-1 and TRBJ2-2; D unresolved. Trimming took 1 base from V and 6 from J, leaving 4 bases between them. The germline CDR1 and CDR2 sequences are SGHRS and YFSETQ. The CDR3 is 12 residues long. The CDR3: CASSLRPGELFF. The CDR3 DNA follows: TGCGCCAGCAGCTTGAGGCCCGGGGAGCTGTTTTTT.

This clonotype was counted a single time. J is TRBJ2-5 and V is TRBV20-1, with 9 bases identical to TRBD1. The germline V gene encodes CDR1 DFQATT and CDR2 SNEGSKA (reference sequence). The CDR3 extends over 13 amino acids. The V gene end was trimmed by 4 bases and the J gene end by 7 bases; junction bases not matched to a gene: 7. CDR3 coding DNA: TGCAGTGCTACCGGACAGGGGAAAGGGACCCAGTACTTC. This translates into CSATGQGKGTQYF.

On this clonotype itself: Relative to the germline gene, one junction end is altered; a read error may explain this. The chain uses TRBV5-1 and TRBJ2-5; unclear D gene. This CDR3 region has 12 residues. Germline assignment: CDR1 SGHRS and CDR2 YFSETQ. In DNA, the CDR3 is TGCGCCAGCAGCTTGGTTGGAGAGGCCCAGTACTTC. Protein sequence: CASSLVGEAQYF. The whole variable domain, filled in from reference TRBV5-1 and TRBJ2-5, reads KAGVTQTPRYLIKTRGQQVTLSCSPISGHRSVSWYQQTPGQGLQFLFEYFSETQRNKGNFPGRFSGRQFSNSRSEMNVSTLELGDSALYLCASSLVGEAQYFGPGTRLLVL.

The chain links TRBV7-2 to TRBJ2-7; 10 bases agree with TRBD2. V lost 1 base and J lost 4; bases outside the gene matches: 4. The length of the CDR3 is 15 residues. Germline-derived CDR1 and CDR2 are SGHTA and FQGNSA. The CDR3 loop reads CASSLEGLALYEQYF. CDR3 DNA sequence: TGTGCCAGCAGCTTAGAGGGACTAGCGCTATACGAGCAGTACTTC.

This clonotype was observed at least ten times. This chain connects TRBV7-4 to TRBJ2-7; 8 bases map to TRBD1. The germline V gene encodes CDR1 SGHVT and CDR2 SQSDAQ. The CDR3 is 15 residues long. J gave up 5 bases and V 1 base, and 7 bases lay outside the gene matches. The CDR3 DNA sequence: TGTGCCAGCAGCTTAGTGCAGGGGGCGCAAAACGAGCAGTACTTC. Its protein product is CASSLVQGAQNEQYF.

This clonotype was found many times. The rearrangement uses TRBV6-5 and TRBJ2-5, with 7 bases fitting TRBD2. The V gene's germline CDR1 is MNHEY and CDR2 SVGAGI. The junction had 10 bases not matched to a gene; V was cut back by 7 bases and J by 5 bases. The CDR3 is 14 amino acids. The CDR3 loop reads CASTEGGPQETQYF. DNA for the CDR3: TGTGCCAGCACTGAGGGAGGGCCACAGGAGACCCAGTACTTC.

The CDR3 DNA sequence: TGTGCCAGCAGTTATTCGGGGGCGCGGGAAAAACTGTTTTTT. Protein: CASSYSGAREKLFF. The chain links TRBV6-5 to TRBJ1-4; D perhaps matches TRBD1 (6 bases). Germline V gene lookup returns CDR1 MNHEY and CDR2 SVGAGI. This CDR3 spans 14 amino acids. The V gene lost 3 bases and the J gene lost 8 bases, with 13 bases spanning the gap.

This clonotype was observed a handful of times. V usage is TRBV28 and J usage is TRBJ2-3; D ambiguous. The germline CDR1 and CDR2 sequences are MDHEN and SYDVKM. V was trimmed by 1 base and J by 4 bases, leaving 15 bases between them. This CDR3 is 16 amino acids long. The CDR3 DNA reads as TGTGCCAGCAGTTTATCCTACCGACTGCTAGCAGATACGCAGTATTTT. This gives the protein CASSLSYRLLADTQYF. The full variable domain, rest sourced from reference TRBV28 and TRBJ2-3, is DVKVTQSSRYLVKRTGEKVFLECVQDMDHENMFWYRQDPGLGLRLIYFSYDVKMKEKGDIPEGYSVSREKKERFSLILESASTNQTSMYLCASSLSYRLLADTQYFGPGTRLTVL.

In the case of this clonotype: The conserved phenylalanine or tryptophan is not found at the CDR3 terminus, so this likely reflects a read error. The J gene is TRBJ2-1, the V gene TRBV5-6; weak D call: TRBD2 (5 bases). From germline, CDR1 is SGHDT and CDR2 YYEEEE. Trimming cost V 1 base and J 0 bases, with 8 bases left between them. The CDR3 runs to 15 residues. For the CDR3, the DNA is TGTGCCAGCAGCTTGTACGGGATCTCCTACAATGAGCAGTTCAGA. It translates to CASSLYGISYNEQFR.

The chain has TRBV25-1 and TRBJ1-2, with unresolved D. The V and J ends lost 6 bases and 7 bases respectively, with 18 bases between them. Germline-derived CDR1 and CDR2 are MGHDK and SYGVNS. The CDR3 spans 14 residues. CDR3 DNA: TGTGCCAGCAGCGTTGGTCACAGTCCCCTTGGCTACACCTTC. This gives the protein CASSVGHSPLGYTF.

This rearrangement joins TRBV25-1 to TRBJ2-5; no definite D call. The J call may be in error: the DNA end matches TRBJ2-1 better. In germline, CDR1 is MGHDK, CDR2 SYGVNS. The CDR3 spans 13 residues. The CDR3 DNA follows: TGTGCCAGCAGTACGGCACGCTACAATGAGCAGTTCTTC. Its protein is CASSTARYNEQFF.

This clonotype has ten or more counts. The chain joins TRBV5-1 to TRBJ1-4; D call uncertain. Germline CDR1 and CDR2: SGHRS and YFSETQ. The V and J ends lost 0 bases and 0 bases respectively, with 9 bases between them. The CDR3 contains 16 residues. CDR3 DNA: TGCGCCAGCAGCTTGGCACAGTACGCAACTAATGAAAAACTGTTTTTT. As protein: CASSLAQYATNEKLFF.

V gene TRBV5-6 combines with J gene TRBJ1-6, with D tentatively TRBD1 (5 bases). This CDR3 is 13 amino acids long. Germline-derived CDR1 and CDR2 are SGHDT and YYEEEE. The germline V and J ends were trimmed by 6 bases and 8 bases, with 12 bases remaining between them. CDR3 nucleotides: TGTGCCAGCAAGGCAGGGTTGTATTCACCCCTCCACTTT. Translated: CASKAGLYSPLHF.

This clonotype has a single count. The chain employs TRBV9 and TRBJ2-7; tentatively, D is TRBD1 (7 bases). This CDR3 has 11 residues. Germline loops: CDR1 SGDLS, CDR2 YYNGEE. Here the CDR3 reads CSSGDSNEQYF. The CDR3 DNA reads TGTTCTTCGGGGGACAGTAACGAGCAGTACTTC.

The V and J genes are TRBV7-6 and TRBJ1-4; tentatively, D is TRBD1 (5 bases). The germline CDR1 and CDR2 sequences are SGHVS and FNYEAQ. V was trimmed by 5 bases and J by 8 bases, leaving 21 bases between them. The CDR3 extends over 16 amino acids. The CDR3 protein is CASSQEMGREREKLFF. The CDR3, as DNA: TGTGCCAGCAGCCAAGAAATGGGCAGGGAGAGAGAAAAACTGTTTTTT.

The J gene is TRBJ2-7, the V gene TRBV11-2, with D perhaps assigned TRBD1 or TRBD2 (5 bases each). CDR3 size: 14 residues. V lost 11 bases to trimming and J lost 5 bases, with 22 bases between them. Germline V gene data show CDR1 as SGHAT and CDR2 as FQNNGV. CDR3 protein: CAWRIGAMANEQYF. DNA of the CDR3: TGTGCCTGGCGCATCGGGGCGATGGCCAACGAGCAGTACTTC.

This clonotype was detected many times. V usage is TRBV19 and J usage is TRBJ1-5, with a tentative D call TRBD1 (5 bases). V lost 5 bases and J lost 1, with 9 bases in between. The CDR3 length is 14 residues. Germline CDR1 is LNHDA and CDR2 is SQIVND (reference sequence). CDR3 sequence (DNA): TGTGCCAGTAGTCTGCAGGGAAGCAATCAGCCCCAGCATTTT. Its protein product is CASSLQGSNQPQHF.

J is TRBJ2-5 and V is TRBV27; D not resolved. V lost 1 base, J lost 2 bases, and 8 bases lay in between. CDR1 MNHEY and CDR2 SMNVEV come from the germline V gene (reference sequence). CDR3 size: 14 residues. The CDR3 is CASSLYGHQETQYF. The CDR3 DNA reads TGTGCCAGCAGTTTATACGGCCATCAAGAGACCCAGTACTTC.

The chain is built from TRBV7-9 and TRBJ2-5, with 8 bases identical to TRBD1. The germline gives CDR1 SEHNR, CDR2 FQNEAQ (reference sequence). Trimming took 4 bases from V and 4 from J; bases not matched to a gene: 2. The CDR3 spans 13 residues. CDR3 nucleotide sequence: TGTGCCAGCAGCTCCGACAGGGGAGAGACCCAGTACTTC. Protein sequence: CASSSDRGETQYF.

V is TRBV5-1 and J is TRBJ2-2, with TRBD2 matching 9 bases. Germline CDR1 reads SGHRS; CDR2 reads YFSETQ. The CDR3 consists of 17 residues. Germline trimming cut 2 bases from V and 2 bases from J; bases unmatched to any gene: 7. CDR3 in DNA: TGCGCCAGCAGCTTTTTAGCGGGAGAGTCAAACACCGGGGAGCTGTTTTTT. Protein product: CASSFLAGESNTGELFF.